This T cell receptor beta chain comes out of a study of blood T cell repertoires in COVID-19. For the study at large: The study drew acute and convalescent COVID-19 samples from the United States, Italy and Spain.

This CDR3 is built from 16 residues. J was trimmed by 6 bases and V by 0 bases; bases with no gene match: 4. This table comes from immunoSEQ multiplex PCR, and its TCRdb copy is limited to in-frame clones, with some not included. The sample shows approximately 160,000 clones, around 74% of them seen only once. Sequenced material: peripheral blood. The origin of this receptor is a man aged 65 to 79 with acute or convalescent COVID-19. This chain uses TRBV23-1 with TRBJ1-5; 11 nucleotides align to TRBD1. TRBV23-1 is an ORF, and what it does is uncertain. The CDR3 here is CASSQSRTGGGQPQHF. The DNA of the CDR3 is TGCGCCAGCAGTCAATCTAGGACAGGGGGCGGTCAGCCCCAGCATTTT.